Listed here are 32 T cell receptor beta chains from one sample, sequenced in a study of identical twins. TCRdb ran MiXCR on the 5' RACE reads and lists one entry per CDR3 protein. The data contain some 790,000 distinct CDR3 sequences, about 20% of them singletons. This sample was shared with a second study, whose subject was T cells expressing NK-cell markers.

Sequenced sample: PBMCs. These receptors were collected from a woman aged 18-35 years in good health.

The chain has TRBV7-9 and TRBJ2-3, with a possible D match to TRBD2 (6 bases). The CDR3 consists of 14 residues. Germline-derived CDR1 and CDR2 are SEHNR and FQNEAQ (reference sequence). V lost 4 bases, J lost 4 bases, and 12 bases lay in between. CDR3 in DNA: TGTGCCAGCAGCTCGACTAGAGGGCCAGATACGCAGTATTTT. As protein: CASSSTRGPDTQYF.

The J gene is TRBJ2-5, the V gene TRBV5-1; 11 bases match TRBD2. Per germline, CDR1 SGHRS and CDR2 YFSETQ. With 6 bases clipped from V and 1 base from J, the junction kept 5 bases outside the gene matches. The CDR3 runs 15 residues. In DNA form, the CDR3 reads TGCGCCAGCAAACCGGGGACTAGCGGCCAAGAGACCCAGTACTTC. It specifies CASKPGTSGQETQYF.

J is TRBJ1-2 and V is TRBV10-2, with a possible D match to TRBD1 (5 bases). The CDR3 runs 14 residues. Germline CDR1 and CDR2: WSHSY and SAAADI. The V end lost 10 bases, the J end lost 6 bases, and 21 bases lay between the germline ends. CDR3 nucleotide sequence: TGCGCCACCAAAGGGGCAGGGCACGTTGATGGCTACACCTTC. Amino acid sequence: CATKGAGHVDGYTF.

The V and J genes are TRBV12-3 or TRBV12-4 and TRBJ2-5; D is undetermined. This CDR3 contains 15 residues. The V end was cut by 5 bases, the J end by 5 bases, with 18 bases between. The chain's CDR3 is CASSADLVVRETQYF. The CDR3 DNA follows: TGTGCCAGCAGTGCCGACCTGGTGGTCCGGGAGACCCAGTACTTC.

The chain joins TRBV15 to TRBJ2-1; D might be TRBD2 (5 bases). The CDR3 covers 13 residues. The germline CDR1 and CDR2 sequences are LNHNV and YYDKDF (reference sequence). The germline V and J ends were trimmed by 4 bases and 3 bases, with 7 bases remaining between them. The CDR3 DNA sequence: TGTGCCACCAGCAAGGAGGACTACAATGAGCAGTTCTTC. Translated, it gives CATSKEDYNEQFF.

V is TRBV12-3 or TRBV12-4 and J is TRBJ2-2, with D tentatively TRBD1 (6 bases). The CDR3 totals 14 residues. V was pared by 10 bases and J by 5 bases, with 17 bases between. The CDR3 loop reads CAIRTGTTTGELFF. In DNA form, the CDR3 reads TGTGCCATTCGGACCGGGACAACTACCGGGGAGCTGTTTTTT.

This clonotype was observed a handful of times. CDR3 DNA sequence: TGTGCCAGCAGCGACAGGCCGGCTAACTATGGCTACACCTTC. It yields the protein CASSDRPANYGYTF. The chain recombines TRBV27 with TRBJ1-2, with D perhaps matching TRBD1 (6 bases). V was shortened by 6 bases and J by 0 bases, with 11 bases between the two germline ends. The CDR3 consists of 14 residues. The germline gives CDR1 MNHEY, CDR2 SMNVEV (reference sequence).

The CDR3 protein is CASSPPGAINQPQHF. In DNA form, the CDR3 reads TGTGCCAGCAGCCCCCCCGGGGCGATTAATCAGCCCCAGCATTTT. The chain is built from TRBV9 and TRBJ1-5; maybe TRBD1 (5 bases). Trimming took 4 bases from V and 4 from J, leaving 15 bases between them. CDR3 length: 15 residues. Germline loops: CDR1 SGDLS, CDR2 YYNGEE.

The V and J genes are TRBV20-1 and TRBJ2-7; D call uncertain. The CDR3 sequence is 11 residues long. From germline, CDR1 is DFQATT and CDR2 SNEGSKA (reference sequence). Deletions cut 6 bases from V and 6 bases from J, with 12 bases between. The CDR3 nucleotides read TGCAGTGCCATCGGCAAGTTCGAGCAGTACTTC. It yields the protein CSAIGKFEQYF.

The CDR3 DNA reads TGTGCCAGCAGCCGGACAGGGAGGGATACGCAGTATTTT. Translation gives CASSRTGRDTQYF. J is TRBJ2-3 and V is TRBV6-1; 8 nucleotides align to TRBD1. V was clipped by 6 bases and J by 6 bases; unmatched bases: 5. The germline gives CDR1 MNHNS, CDR2 SASEGT. CDR3 length: 13 amino acids.

CDR3 amino acids: CASSQRHPGSYNEQFF. The CDR3 coding sequence is TGTGCCAGCAGCCAAAGGCACCCCGGCTCCTACAATGAGCAGTTCTTC. The chain joins TRBV3-1 to TRBJ2-1; D ambiguous. Germline CDR1 is LGHDT and CDR2 is YNNKEL (reference sequence). V lost 2 bases to trimming and J lost 0 bases, with 11 bases between them. The CDR3 is made up of 16 amino acids.

This clonotype was detected a few times. The chain uses TRBV6-1 and TRBJ2-5, with 8 bases lining up with TRBD2. This CDR3 spans 13 amino acids. Germline V CDR1 and CDR2: MNHNS, SASEGT. The J segment lost 4 bases and the V segment lost 7 bases, leaving 5 bases of the junction unmatched. In DNA form, the CDR3 reads TGTGCCAGCAATAGCGGGGCGTCAGAGACCCAGTACTTC. It translates to CASNSGASETQYF.

The gene calls are TRBV27 and TRBJ1-2; 10 nucleotides match TRBD1. Germline CDR1 and CDR2: MNHEY and SMNVEV (reference sequence). With V trimmed by 4 bases and J by 6 bases, 5 bases remained unmatched. CDR3 length: 14 residues. CDR3 in DNA: TGTGCCAGCAGTTCGGGACAGGGGTTACATGGCTACACCTTC. Translated: CASSSGQGLHGYTF.

This sequence joins TRBV6-1 and TRBJ2-1; 9 bases match TRBD2. The CDR3 consists of 14 residues. Per germline, CDR1 MNHNS and CDR2 SASEGT. The V segment lost 6 bases and the J segment 3 bases; nucleotides outside the gene matches: 3. The CDR3 nucleotides read TGTGCCAGCAGCGCGGGGGGGAACTACAATGAGCAGTTCTTC. Protein: CASSAGGNYNEQFF.

The chain uses TRBV30 and TRBJ2-1; D not resolved. The CDR3 sequence is 12 residues long. The V gene lost 5 bases and the J gene lost 7 bases, with 12 bases spanning the gap. The germline V gene encodes CDR1 GTSNPN and CDR2 SVGIG (reference sequence). This chain's CDR3 is CAWLPTANEQFF. CDR3 in DNA: TGTGCCTGGCTTCCTACTGCAAATGAGCAGTTCTTC.

The chain combines TRBV27 with TRBJ2-7; D gene ambiguous. The V end was cut by 5 bases, the J end by 0 bases, with 14 bases between. The length of the CDR3 is 15 residues. The V gene's germline CDR1 is MNHEY and CDR2 SMNVEV (reference sequence). CDR3 DNA: TGTGCCAGCAGTCCTTGGAGTCCCTCCTCCTACGAGCAGTACTTC. Translated: CASSPWSPSSYEQYF.

The J gene is TRBJ2-7, the V gene TRBV25-1; 10 bases are shared with TRBD1. The CDR3 spans 13 residues. The junction had 6 bases not matched to a gene; V was cut back by 6 bases and J by 7 bases. The germline V gene encodes CDR1 MGHDK and CDR2 SYGVNS. The CDR3 sequence is CASSRQGAQEQYF. CDR3 DNA: TGTGCCAGCAGCAGACAGGGGGCACAGGAGCAGTACTTC.

This clonotype was picked up a small number of times. The chain is built from TRBV7-2 and TRBJ2-3; the D gene is possibly TRBD2 (5 bases). V dropped 1 base and J dropped 7 bases, with 9 bases sitting between them. The CDR3 extends over 13 amino acids. CDR1 is SGHTA, CDR2 FQGNSA, per germline. The CDR3 spells CASSLGRGNTQYF. The CDR3 DNA reads as TGTGCCAGCAGCTTAGGACGGGGAAATACGCAGTATTTT.

The genes are TRBV10-3 and TRBJ2-2; D call uncertain. Germline lookup yields CDR1 ENHRY and CDR2 SYGVKD. There are 14 residues in the CDR3. V was cut by 7 bases and J by 0 bases, with 9 bases left in between. The CDR3 is CAIKRTSNTGELFF. CDR3 nucleotides: TGTGCCATCAAAAGGACGTCGAACACCGGGGAGCTGTTTTTT.

V is TRBV20-1 and J is TRBJ2-7; TRBD1 matches at 9 bases. V was pared by 2 bases and J by 5 bases, with 7 bases of the junction left unmatched. In germline, CDR1 is DFQATT, CDR2 SNEGSKA (reference sequence). The CDR3 has 14 residues. CDR3 amino acids: CSARRTGAKDEQYF. The CDR3, as DNA: TGCAGTGCTAGAAGGACAGGGGCTAAAGACGAGCAGTACTTC.

V and J are TRBV6-5 and TRBJ2-1; no firm D call. Per germline, CDR1 MNHEY and CDR2 SVGAGI. The CDR3 runs 16 residues. V gave up 2 bases and J gave up 5 bases, with 16 bases separating them. The CDR3 loop reads CASSYRVGAGNNEQFF. CDR3 coding DNA: TGTGCCAGCAGTTACAGGGTGGGCGCAGGTAACAATGAGCAGTTCTTC.

The chain has TRBV5-1 and TRBJ2-1; 11 nucleotides agree with TRBD2. There are 14 residues in the CDR3. After removal of 7 bases from V and 4 bases from J, the junction contained 4 bases not matched to a gene. Looked up from germline, CDR1 is SGHRS and CDR2 is YFSETQ. CDR3 coding DNA: TGCGCCAGCTATTCTAGCGGGGGGTACAATGAGCAGTTCTTC. Translating gives CASYSSGGYNEQFF.

This clonotype was observed a few times. This chain joins TRBV5-1 and TRBJ2-1; 10 bases match TRBD2. The CDR3 has 14 amino acids. The junction had 2 bases not matched to a gene; V was cut back by 0 bases and J by 8 bases. CDR1 SGHRS and CDR2 YFSETQ come from the germline V gene. The CDR3 nucleotides read TGCGCCAGCAGCTTGGGTGGACTAGCGGATGAGCAGTTCTTC. This gives the protein CASSLGGLADEQFF. The variable domain in full, completed from reference TRBV5-1 and TRBJ2-1, reads KAGVTQTPRYLIKTRGQQVTLSCSPISGHRSVSWYQQTPGQGLQFLFEYFSETQRNKGNFPGRFSGRQFSNSRSEMNVSTLELGDSALYLCASSLGGLADEQFFGPGTRLTVL.

This clonotype was counted at least ten times. The chain combines TRBV12-3 or TRBV12-4 with TRBJ2-2; D ambiguous. The V gene lost 6 bases and the J gene lost 3 bases, with 17 bases spanning the gap. This CDR3 comprises 16 residues. In nucleotides, the CDR3 is TGTGCCAGCAGCCTTTCAGGAAGACCGGACACCGGGGAGCTGTTTTTT. Amino acid sequence: CASSLSGRPDTGELFF.

This clonotype was found a few times. The rearrangement uses TRBV2 and TRBJ2-7, with TRBD2 matching 9 bases. The V gene end was trimmed by 6 bases and the J gene end by 6 bases; junction bases not matched to a gene: 12. The CDR3 totals 15 residues. Per germline, CDR1 SNHLY and CDR2 FYNNEI. CDR3 bases: TGTGCCAGCAGGCCTCGGGGACTAGCTCGGATCGAGCAGTACTTC. It encodes CASRPRGLARIEQYF.

The V call is TRBV29-1, the J call TRBJ2-1, with D possibly matching TRBD2 (6 bases). Germline CDR1 is SQVTM and CDR2 is ANQGSEA. Between the trimmed V and J ends, which lost 6 bases and 8 bases, there was a span of 20 bases. CDR3 size: 14 residues. The CDR3 DNA reads TGCAGCGTCCGAGGAGGAGGGGCGGGCGATGAGCAGTTCTTC. Encoded protein: CSVRGGGAGDEQFF.

This clonotype was found many times. The rearrangement joins TRBV7-9 to TRBJ2-5; 7 bases match TRBD1. CDR1 SEHNR and CDR2 FQNEAQ come from the germline V gene (reference sequence). Unmatched junction bases numbered 10, after V lost 1 base and J lost 5 bases. The CDR3 consists of 16 residues. In DNA form, the CDR3 reads TGTGCCAGCAGCTTAGTTTTGGACAGGCTAGGTGAGACCCAGTACTTC. Translation gives CASSLVLDRLGETQYF.

As DNA, the CDR3 is TGTGCCAGCAGCCCCCCGATCTATGGCTACACCTTC. Translating it yields CASSPPIYGYTF. V is TRBV7-9 and J is TRBJ1-2; D uncertain. V lost 5 bases and J 4 bases, leaving 8 bases between the germline ends. This CDR3 comprises 12 residues. Germline assignment: CDR1 SEHNR and CDR2 FQNEAQ (reference sequence).

This clonotype has a handful of counts. The chain couples TRBV7-9 to TRBJ2-1, with D possibly matching TRBD1 (6 bases). Trimming left V 7 bases short and J 9 bases short, with 22 bases between. The germline CDR1 and CDR2 sequences are SEHNR and FQNEAQ (reference sequence). The CDR3 totals 15 residues. The CDR3 nucleotides read TGTGCCAGCACTCCCCGGGGATACAGGGTCCGTGAGCAGTTCTTC. It yields the protein CASTPRGYRVREQFF. The full variable domain, with the rest looked up from reference TRBV7-9 and TRBJ2-1, is DTGVSQNPRHKITKRGQNVTFRCDPISEHNRLYWYRQTLGQGPEFLTYFQNEAQLEKSRLLSDRFSAERPKGSFSTLEIQRTEQGDSAMYLCASTPRGYRVREQFFGPGTRLTVL.

This clonotype was seen only a few times. The V and J genes are TRBV10-3 and TRBJ2-2; D is tentatively TRBD1 or TRBD2 (7 bases each). This CDR3 has 19 residues. V gave up 6 bases and J gave up 5 bases, with 28 bases separating them. Per germline, CDR1 ENHRY and CDR2 SYGVKD. This CDR3 is CAISDINPMRQGGTGELFF. The CDR3 DNA reads as TGTGCCATCAGCGATATAAACCCGATGAGACAGGGAGGGACCGGGGAGCTGTTTTTT.

V is TRBV7-9 and J is TRBJ2-7; D uncertain. The CDR3 has 12 residues. In germline, CDR1 is SEHNR, CDR2 FQNEAQ (reference sequence). V lost 5 bases to trimming and J lost 7 bases, with 12 bases between them. This chain's CDR3 is CASSVGRREQYF. The CDR3 DNA reads TGTGCCAGCAGCGTTGGTCGTCGGGAGCAGTACTTC.

The chain uses TRBV3-1 and TRBJ2-3; TRBD2 is a possible D gene (7 bases). Trimming took off 4 bases at V and 4 bases at J, with 15 bases between the two ends. The CDR3 has 15 residues. CDR1 and CDR2 from the germline V gene are LGHDT and YNNKEL (reference sequence). CDR3 coding DNA: TGTGCCAGCAGCCCATTGGGGGGGCGCTCAGATACGCAGTATTTT. This gives the protein CASSPLGGRSDTQYF.